These 6 T cell receptor beta chains were all obtained from the same sample, sequenced in a study of T cells in Graves' hyperthyroidism and ophthalmopathy (dated by TCRdb to between 2019 and 2020). The method behind the library was multiplex PCR. Data came from an Illumina HiSeq 2000. TCR beta CDR3 regions were amplified from RNA transcripts. The TCR CDR3 was subjected to a first round of RT-PCR using the HTBI primer set and the Qiagen OneStep RT-PCR kit. TCRdb redid the processing of the public reads, applying fastp at Q25 and MiXCR, and retained in-frame beta chains. Each CDR3 protein gets just one entry, which takes the most common genes and DNA from the rows behind it. The sample table lists a few hundred thousand distinct CDR3 sequences, roughly 14% of them with a count of one. The ten largest make up around 7.3% of the sample. The sample consisted of blood. The receptors were sampled from a young woman with Graves' hyperthyroidism.

This clonotype was counted ten times or more. This chain joins TRBV28 and TRBJ2-1, with 10 positions matching TRBD2. CDR3 length: 15 amino acids. V shed 8 bases, J shed 8 bases, and the junction held 12 bases outside the gene matches. Looked up from germline, CDR1 is MDHEN and CDR2 is SYDVKM. The CDR3: CASRGSGRSGHEQFF. CDR3 DNA: TGTGCCAGCCGCGGTAGCGGGAGGAGTGGTCATGAGCAGTTCTTC. Combining the CDR3 with reference TRBV28 and TRBJ2-1 gives the whole variable domain DVKVTQSSRYLVKRTGEKVFLECVQDMDHENMFWYRQDPGLGLRLIYFSYDVKMKEKGDIPEGYSVSREKKERFSLILESASTNQTSMYLCASRGSGRSGHEQFFGPGTRLTVL.

There are many counts of this clonotype. This sequence joins TRBV18 and TRBJ1-6; possibly TRBD1 for D (5 bases). The V end lost 6 bases, the J end lost 4 bases, and 10 bases lay between the germline ends. The CDR3 has 14 residues. Germline CDR1 reads KGHSH; CDR2 reads LQKENI. The CDR3 loop is CASSRDRYNSPLHF. The CDR3 nucleotides are TGTGCCAGCTCGCGGGACCGATATAATTCACCCCTCCACTTT.

Turning to this clonotype: A much larger clone differs by one base, so this may be a read error. The chain couples TRBV28 to TRBJ2-1; TRBD2 matches at 8 bases. The trim removed 11 bases at V and 9 bases at J, leaving 15 bases unmatched. Germline loops: CDR1 MDHEN, CDR2 SYDVKM. The CDR3 covers 14 residues. DNA for the CDR3: TGTGCCTGCACCTGGGCGGGACTAGGGGTTGAGCAGTTCTTC. This codes for CACTWAGLGVEQFF. Variable domain in full (rest from reference TRBV28 and TRBJ2-1): DVKVTQSSRYLVKRTGEKVFLECVQDMDHENMFWYRQDPGLGLRLIYFSYDVKMKEKGDIPEGYSVSREKKERFSLILESASTNQTSMYLCACTWAGLGVEQFFGPGTRLTVL.

This clonotype was observed a few times. A read error may account for a junction end that differs from germline. The chain links TRBV6-2 or TRBV6-3 to TRBJ1-3; D uncertain. The CDR3 is 17 residues long. The germline gives CDR1 MNHEY, CDR2 SVGEGT. CDR3 sequence: CAGSYHGDLTSGNTIYF. The CDR3 DNA reads as TGTGCCGGCAGTTACCATGGTGACCTCACCTCTGGAAACACCATATATTTT.

This clonotype was seen ten or more times. The genes are TRBV5-5 and TRBJ2-7; perhaps TRBD2 as D (5 bases). V was pared by 2 bases and J by 4 bases, with 13 bases between. The CDR3 has 14 amino acids. The germline CDR1 and CDR2 sequences are SGHKS and YYEKEE (reference sequence). The CDR3 is CASSFVLAAYEQYF. CDR3 nucleotide sequence: TGTGCCAGCAGCTTCGTTCTAGCTGCATACGAGCAGTACTTC.

The V and J genes are TRBV4-1 and TRBJ2-7; D uncertain. CDR1 and CDR2 from the germline V gene are MGHRA and YSYEKL. Trimming shortened V by 1 base and J by 5 bases, and 9 bases separated the two germline ends. The CDR3 totals 13 residues. The CDR3 DNA reads TGCGCCAGCAGCCAAGTTGGAATGAACGAGCAGTACTTC. Its translation is CASSQVGMNEQYF.